This T cell receptor beta chain is drawn from a study of blood T cells in healthy people across ages. CDR3 length equals 13 residues. The germline CDR1 and CDR2 sequences are MNHEY and SMNVEV (reference sequence). Sample-barcoded 5' priming and a J-beta primer mix drove a second PCR of 7 to 11 cycles. From the 5' RACE reads, TCRdb called clonotypes with MiXCR, one entry per CDR3 protein. The sample has some 890,000 distinct CDR3 sequences, about 28% seen once. Note on this clonotype: One end of the junction fails to match germline, which may point to a read error.

The sample was also reused in another study, on T cells of mothers and their children. That report notes: Slightly, though not significantly, more overlap was seen in related than in unrelated mother-child pairs.

The sequencing sample was made of blood. This sequence joins TRBV27 and TRBJ2-1, with 12 bases identical to TRBD2. This TCR derives from a middle-aged woman in good health. Written as DNA, the CDR3 is TGTGCCAGCACTAGCGGGGGGGACAATGCGCAGTTCTTC. This gives the protein CASTSGGDNAQFF.